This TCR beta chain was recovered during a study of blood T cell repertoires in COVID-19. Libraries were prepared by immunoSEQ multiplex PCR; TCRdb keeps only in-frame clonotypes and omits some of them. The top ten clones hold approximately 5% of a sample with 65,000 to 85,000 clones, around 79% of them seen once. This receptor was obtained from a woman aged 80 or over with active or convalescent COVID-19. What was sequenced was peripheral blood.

As DNA, the CDR3 is TGTGCCAGTAGTATATGGGTAGGCGGCACTGAAGCTTTCTTT. Translated, it gives CASSIWVGGTEAFF. The rearrangement joins TRBV19 to TRBJ1-1; D gene unclear. Germline values: CDR1 LNHDA, CDR2 SQIVND (reference sequence). Trimming removed 2 bases from V and 4 bases from J, with 11 bases in between. The CDR3 covers 14 residues. Full variable domain (rest looked up from reference TRBV19 and TRBJ1-1): DGGITQSPKYLFRKEGQNVTLSCEQNLNHDAMYWYRQDPGQGLRLIYYSQIVNDFQKGDIAEGYSVSREKKESFPLTVTSAQKNPTAFYLCASSIWVGGTEAFFGQGTRLTVV.